This T cell receptor (beta chain) came from a study of OX40 agonist ivuxolimab in advanced cancers. CDR3 length: 16 amino acids. The V end was cut by 2 bases, the J end by 4 bases, with 17 bases between. CDR1 and CDR2 (germline): MDHEN, SYDVKM. Clones were sequenced by immunoSEQ multiplex PCR, and TCRdb holds only the in-frame ones, with some missing. The data show tens of thousands of clones, 75% to 90% seen once. This chain joins TRBV28 and TRBJ2-5, with D possibly TRBD1 on 7 matching bases. The sample was CD4+ or CD8+ T cells sorted from blood, taken in a trial of the OX40 agonist ivuxolimab. The TCR sequence derives from an adult with an advanced solid tumor such as melanoma, head and neck, liver or kidney cancer. CDR3 nucleotide sequence: TGTGCCAGCAGTTTAGATCAGGGGGGTGCGCGAGAGACCCAGTACTTC. Its protein product is CASSLDQGGARETQYF.